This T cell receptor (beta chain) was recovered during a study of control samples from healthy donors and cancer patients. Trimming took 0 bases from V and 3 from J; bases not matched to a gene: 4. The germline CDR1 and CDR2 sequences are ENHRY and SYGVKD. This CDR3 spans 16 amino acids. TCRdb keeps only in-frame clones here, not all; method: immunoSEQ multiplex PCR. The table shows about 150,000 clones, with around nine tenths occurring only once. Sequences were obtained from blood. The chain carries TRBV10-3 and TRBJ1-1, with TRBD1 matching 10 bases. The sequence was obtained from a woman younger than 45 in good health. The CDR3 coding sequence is TGTGCCATCAGTGAGTCAAAGGACAGGGGGTACACTGAAGCTTTCTTT. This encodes CAISESKDRGYTEAFF.